The rows below give T cell receptor beta chains drawn from one sample of a study of T-cell memory formation after mild COVID-19. In TCRdb, the 5' RACE reads were re-called with MiXCR into one record per CDR3 protein. The table includes about 110,000 distinct CDR3 sequences, over 15% detected once. The source material was PBMCs or a T cell subset sorted from them (not recorded which). These receptors were taken from a man in his late teens or twenties who had mild COVID-19 (a few samples of this study predate the infection). Cell type and time point are not known. Each CDR3 is given with its conserved first and last residue. D genes are given only for firm matches. A clone size is listed for some rows: how often the clone was seen (once, few, many), or a class if it is expanded.

cdr3_nt cdr3_aa j_call v_call d_call clone_size
TGTGCCAGCAGCTTAGTCGGGGACTCCTACGAGCAGTACTTC CASSLVGDSYEQYF TRBJ2-7 TRBV7-9 NA NA
TGTGCCAGCAGTTCGGACAGGTCCTACGAGCAGTACTTC CASSSDRSYEQYF TRBJ2-7 TRBV12-3/TRBV12-4 TRBD1 few
TGTGCCAGCATCGGGGGAACCTACAATGAGCAGTTCTTC CASIGGTYNEQFF TRBJ2-1 TRBV2 NA NA
TGTGCCAGCAGTTACTTGCGGGGGGACTCCTACAATGAGCAGTTCTTC CASSYLRGDSYNEQFF TRBJ2-1 TRBV6-2/TRBV6-3 TRBD2 many
TGTGCCAGCAGCTTACCTGGGACGGTCGGTTCTGAGCAGTTCTTC CASSLPGTVGSEQFF TRBJ2-1 TRBV28 NA few
TGCGCCAGCAGCCTATGGACAGGGGGGGCCGCTGAAGCTTTCTTT CASSLWTGGAAEAFF TRBJ1-1 TRBV5-1 TRBD1 NA
TGTGCCGTCAAGGGCGGGGGGAAGGAGCCCCAGCATTTT CAVKGGGKEPQHF TRBJ1-5 TRBV6-2/TRBV6-3 NA NA
TGTGCCAGCACCGAAGGTGGGCGACAGGCTGCACCCCTCCACTTT CASTEGGRQAAPLHF TRBJ1-6 TRBV6-2/TRBV6-3 NA NA
TGCAGTGCGAGGACTAGCGGGGGGCTGTGGGAGACCCAGTACTTC CSARTSGGLWETQYF TRBJ2-5 TRBV20-1 TRBD2 few
TGTGCCAGCAGCTTACTAGCTACCAGGGATGAGCAGTTCTTC CASSLLATRDEQFF TRBJ2-1 TRBV7-3 NA NA
TGTGCCAGCAGCCAGCGGGGGGGCTTTGGCAATGAGCAGTTCTTC CASSQRGGFGNEQFF TRBJ2-1 TRBV7-2 TRBD2 NA
TGTGCCAGCAGTCCGGCGGGGTTGACCCAGCCCCAGCATTTT CASSPAGLTQPQHF TRBJ1-5 TRBV12-3/TRBV12-4 NA NA
TGTGCCAGCAGTTACAGGCGGCTGAACACCGGGGAGCTGTTTTTT CASSYRRLNTGELFF TRBJ2-2 TRBV6-5 NA NA
TGTGCCAGCAGTCCCCGTGACAGGGCGGGCGAGCAGTACTTC CASSPRDRAGEQYF TRBJ2-7 TRBV27 TRBD1 few
TGTGCCACCAGTATGGGCGGAGAACAAGAGACCCAGTACTTC CATSMGGEQETQYF TRBJ2-5 TRBV24-1 NA NA
TGTGCCAGCAGCCGGGGACTAGCTGTGCCCGGGGAGCTGTTTTTT CASSRGLAVPGELFF TRBJ2-2 TRBV4-2 TRBD2 few
TGTGCCAGTAATCATCCGGGGGAAACCGGGGAGCTGTTTTTT CASNHPGETGELFF TRBJ2-2 TRBV19 NA NA
TGTGCCAGCAGTGCTTCTGGGAATCAGCCCCAGCATTTT CASSASGNQPQHF TRBJ1-5 TRBV2 NA few
TGCGCCAGCAGCTGGGGCTCTAATGAGCAGTTCTTC CASSWGSNEQFF TRBJ2-1 TRBV5-1 NA many
TGTGCCAGCAGCCGTTCAGGGATCCCTGGCTACACCTTC CASSRSGIPGYTF TRBJ1-2 TRBV7-9 NA NA
TGTGCCAGCAGTAGAAGACTACAGGGAGGTAATCAGCCCCAGCATTTT CASSRRLQGGNQPQHF TRBJ1-5 TRBV6-5 NA few
TGCGCCAGCAGCCAGGACACCGTGAACACTGAAGCTTTCTTT CASSQDTVNTEAFF TRBJ1-1 TRBV5-1 NA NA
TGTGCCAGCAGTTTCCAAGGGGCTCTGAACACTGAAGCTTTCTTT CASSFQGALNTEAFF TRBJ1-1 TRBV12-3/TRBV12-4 NA NA
TGCAGTGCTCTTGAAAGCTCCAGGGGAATCACTGAAGCTTTCTTT CSALESSRGITEAFF TRBJ1-1 TRBV20-1 NA NA
TGCAGTGCTAGAGGTTCGCGATCCTCCTACAATGAGCAGTTCTTC CSARGSRSSYNEQFF TRBJ2-1 TRBV20-1 NA few
TGCAGTGCCGTAACTAGCGGGGGGACCTACGAGCAGTACTTC CSAVTSGGTYEQYF TRBJ2-7 TRBV20-1 TRBD2 NA
TGTGCCAGCAGCGCAAGATCCCCGGGACAGGGGGCAAGGGGCTACACCTTC CASSARSPGQGARGYTF TRBJ1-2 TRBV3-1 TRBD1 NA
TGTGCCAGCAGCCCAGTTGCACGATACCTGGAGACCCAGTACTTC CASSPVARYLETQYF TRBJ2-5 TRBV7-2 NA NA
TGTGCCAGCAGCTTAGAGGAGGGAGAAAAACTGTTTTTT CASSLEEGEKLFF TRBJ1-4 TRBV7-9 NA once
TGTGCCAGCCGCCTCAGCGGCTCAGATACGCAGTATTTT CASRLSGSDTQYF TRBJ2-3 TRBV6-5 NA NA
TGTGCCAGCAGCCGTCGCGACAGGGACGCCAAAAACATTCAGTACTTC CASSRRDRDAKNIQYF TRBJ2-4 TRBV9 TRBD1 few
TGCGCCAGCAGCTTGGTAATGAGCTCCTACAATGAGCAGTTCTTC CASSLVMSSYNEQFF TRBJ2-1 TRBV5-1 NA NA
TGTGCCAGCAGTTTACCCCCGGGAGAGACCCAGTACTTC CASSLPPGETQYF TRBJ2-5 TRBV12-3/TRBV12-4 NA few
TGCGCCAGCAGCCCCTTTAGCGGTAATGAGCAGTTCTTC CASSPFSGNEQFF TRBJ2-1 TRBV4-3 NA NA
TGTGCCATCAGTGAGACAGGGCTAGGAAACACCATATATTTT CAISETGLGNTIYF TRBJ1-3 TRBV10-3 NA NA
TGTGCCAGCAGCCAAGTTGCAGGGGGAACCACTGAAGCTTTCTTT CASSQVAGGTTEAFF TRBJ1-1 TRBV14 TRBD1 NA
TGTGCCAGCAGCCCTCAGAGTTCTGGGTCGGGAAACACCATATATTTT CASSPQSSGSGNTIYF TRBJ1-3 TRBV7-2 NA few
TGTGCCAGCAGCCAATTGTTCGACAGGGGCACTGAAGCTTTCTTT CASSQLFDRGTEAFF TRBJ1-1 TRBV4-2 TRBD1 NA
TGTGCCACCAAGGACAGATCCTCGGATACGCAGTATTTT CATKDRSSDTQYF TRBJ2-3 TRBV12-3/TRBV12-4 NA few
TGTGCCAGCAGAGGGGACAGCGGACCCCTCCACTTT CASRGDSGPLHF TRBJ1-6 TRBV2 TRBD1 NA
TGTGCCATCAGTGATCAAGGGCAGCAGGGGACCCAGTACTTC CAISDQGQQGTQYF TRBJ2-5 TRBV10-3 NA NA